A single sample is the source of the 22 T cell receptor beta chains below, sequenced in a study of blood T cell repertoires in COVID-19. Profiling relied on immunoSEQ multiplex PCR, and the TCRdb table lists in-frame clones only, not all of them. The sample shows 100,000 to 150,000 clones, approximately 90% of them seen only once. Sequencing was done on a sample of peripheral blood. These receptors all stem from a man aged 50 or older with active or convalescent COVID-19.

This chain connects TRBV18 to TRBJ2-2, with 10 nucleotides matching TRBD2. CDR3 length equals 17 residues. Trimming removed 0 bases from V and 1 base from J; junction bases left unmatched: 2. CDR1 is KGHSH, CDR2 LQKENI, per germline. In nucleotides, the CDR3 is TGTGCCAGCTCACCACCGTCTAGCGGGAGGAACACCGGGGAGCTGTTTTTT. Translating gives CASSPPSSGRNTGELFF.

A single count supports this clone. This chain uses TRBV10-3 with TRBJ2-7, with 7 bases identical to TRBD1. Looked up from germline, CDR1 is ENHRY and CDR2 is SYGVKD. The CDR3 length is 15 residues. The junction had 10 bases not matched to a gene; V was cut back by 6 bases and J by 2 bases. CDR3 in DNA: TGTGCCATCAGCGGCCGGGACAGTGCAACCTACGAGCAGTACTTC. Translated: CAISGRDSATYEQYF.

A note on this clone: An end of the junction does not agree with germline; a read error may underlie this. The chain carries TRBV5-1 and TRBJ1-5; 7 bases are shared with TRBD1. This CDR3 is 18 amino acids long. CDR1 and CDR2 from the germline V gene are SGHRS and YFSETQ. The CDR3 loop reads CASSLGPLGQSGVQPQHF. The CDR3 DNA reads TGCGCCAGCAGTTTGGGGCCGTTGGGACAGTCGGGGGTTCAGCCCCAGCATTTT.

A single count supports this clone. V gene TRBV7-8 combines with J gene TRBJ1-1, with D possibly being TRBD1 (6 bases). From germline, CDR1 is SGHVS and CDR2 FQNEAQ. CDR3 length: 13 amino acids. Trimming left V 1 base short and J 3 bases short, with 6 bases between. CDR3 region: CASSLDRDTEAFF. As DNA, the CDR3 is TGTGCCAGCAGCTTAGACAGGGACACTGAAGCTTTCTTT.

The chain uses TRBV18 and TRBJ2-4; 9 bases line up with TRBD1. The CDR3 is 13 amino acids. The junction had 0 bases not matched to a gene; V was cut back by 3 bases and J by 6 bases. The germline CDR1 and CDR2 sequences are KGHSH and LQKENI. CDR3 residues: CASSPDRGNIQYF. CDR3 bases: TGTGCCAGCTCACCGGACAGGGGAAACATTCAGTACTTC.

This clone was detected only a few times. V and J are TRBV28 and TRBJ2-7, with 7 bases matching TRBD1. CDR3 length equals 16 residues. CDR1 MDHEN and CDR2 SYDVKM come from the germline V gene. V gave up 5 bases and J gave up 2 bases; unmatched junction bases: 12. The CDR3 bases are TGTGCCAGCAGTCCCATGGGACAGATGGGGACCTACGAGCAGTACTTC. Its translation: CASSPMGQMGTYEQYF.

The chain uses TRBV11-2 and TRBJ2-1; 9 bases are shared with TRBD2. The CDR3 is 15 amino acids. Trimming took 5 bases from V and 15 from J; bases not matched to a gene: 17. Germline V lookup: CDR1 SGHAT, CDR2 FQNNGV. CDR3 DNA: TGTGCCAGCAGCCCCCTCTTGCGGGAGGGCCAAGTTCCGTTCTTC. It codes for CASSPLLREGQVPFF.

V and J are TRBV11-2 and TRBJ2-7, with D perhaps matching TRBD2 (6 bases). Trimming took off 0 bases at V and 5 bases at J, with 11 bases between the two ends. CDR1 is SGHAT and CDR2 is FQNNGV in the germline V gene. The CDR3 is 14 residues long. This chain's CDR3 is CASSLDMTRDEQYF. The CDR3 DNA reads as TGTGCCAGCAGCTTAGATATGACTAGAGACGAGCAGTACTTC.

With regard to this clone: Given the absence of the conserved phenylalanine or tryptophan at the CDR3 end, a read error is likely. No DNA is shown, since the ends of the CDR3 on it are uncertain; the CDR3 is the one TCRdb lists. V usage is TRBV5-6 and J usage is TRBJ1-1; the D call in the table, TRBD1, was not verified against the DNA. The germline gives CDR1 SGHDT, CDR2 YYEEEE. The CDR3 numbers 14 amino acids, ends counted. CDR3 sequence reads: CASSFGGQGRDVGS.

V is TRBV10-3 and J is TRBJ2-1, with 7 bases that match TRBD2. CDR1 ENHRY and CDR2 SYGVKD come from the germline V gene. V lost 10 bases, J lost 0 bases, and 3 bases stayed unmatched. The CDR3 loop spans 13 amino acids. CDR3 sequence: CATVAGSYNEQFF. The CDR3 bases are TGTGCCACGGTAGCGGGCTCCTACAATGAGCAGTTCTTC.

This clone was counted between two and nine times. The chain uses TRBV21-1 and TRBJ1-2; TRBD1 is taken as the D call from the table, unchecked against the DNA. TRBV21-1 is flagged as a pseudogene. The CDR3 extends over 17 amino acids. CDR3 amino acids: CASSSRTGGVPNYGYTF. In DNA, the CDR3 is TGTGCCAGCAGCTCTCGAACAGGGGGAGTTCCAAACTATGGCTACACCTTC.

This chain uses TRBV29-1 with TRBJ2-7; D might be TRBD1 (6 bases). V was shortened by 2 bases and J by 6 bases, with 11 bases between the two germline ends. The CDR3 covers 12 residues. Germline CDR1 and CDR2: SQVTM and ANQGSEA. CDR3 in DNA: TGCAGCGTTGAACCCAGGGGCGGCGAGCAGTACTTC. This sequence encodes CSVEPRGGEQYF.

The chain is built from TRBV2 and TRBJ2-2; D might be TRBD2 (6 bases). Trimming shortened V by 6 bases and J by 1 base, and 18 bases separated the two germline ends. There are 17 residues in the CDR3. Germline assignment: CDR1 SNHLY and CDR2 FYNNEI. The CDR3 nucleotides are TGTGCCAGCAGCACCCCTAGAGCGGAGGGGAACACCGGGGAGCTGTTTTTT. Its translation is CASSTPRAEGNTGELFF.

CDR3 bases: TGTGCCAGCAGGTCGACAGGGGACAATCAGCCCCAGCATTTT. It codes for CASRSTGDNQPQHF. The chain couples TRBV28 to TRBJ1-5, with 8 bases that match TRBD1. The CDR3 contains 14 residues. The germline CDR1 and CDR2 sequences are MDHEN and SYDVKM. V gave up 6 bases and J gave up 3 bases; unmatched junction bases: 4.

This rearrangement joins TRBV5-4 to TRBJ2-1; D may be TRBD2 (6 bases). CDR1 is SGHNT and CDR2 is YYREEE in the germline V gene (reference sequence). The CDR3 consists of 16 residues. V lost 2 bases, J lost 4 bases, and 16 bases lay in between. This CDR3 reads CASSFWGRGSYNEQFF. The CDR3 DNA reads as TGTGCCAGCAGCTTCTGGGGCCGGGGGTCTTACAATGAGCAGTTCTTC.

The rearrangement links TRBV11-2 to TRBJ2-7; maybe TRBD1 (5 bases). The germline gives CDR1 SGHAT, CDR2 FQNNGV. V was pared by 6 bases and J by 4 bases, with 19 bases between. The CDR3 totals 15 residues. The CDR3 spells CASRSLGPSRYEQYF. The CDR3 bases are TGTGCCAGCAGGTCGTTGGGGCCCTCGCGGTACGAGCAGTACTTC.

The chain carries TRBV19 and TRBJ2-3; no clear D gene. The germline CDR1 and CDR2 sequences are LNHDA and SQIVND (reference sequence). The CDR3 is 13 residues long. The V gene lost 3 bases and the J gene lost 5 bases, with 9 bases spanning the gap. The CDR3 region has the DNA TGTGCCAGTAGTATCCCAGGAAGAGATACGCAGTATTTT. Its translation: CASSIPGRDTQYF.

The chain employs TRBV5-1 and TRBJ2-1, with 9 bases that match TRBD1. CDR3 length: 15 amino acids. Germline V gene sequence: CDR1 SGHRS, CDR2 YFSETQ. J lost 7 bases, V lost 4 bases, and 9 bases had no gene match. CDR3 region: CASSPGTGSRNEQFF. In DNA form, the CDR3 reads TGCGCCAGCAGCCCAGGGACAGGGTCCCGAAATGAGCAGTTCTTC.

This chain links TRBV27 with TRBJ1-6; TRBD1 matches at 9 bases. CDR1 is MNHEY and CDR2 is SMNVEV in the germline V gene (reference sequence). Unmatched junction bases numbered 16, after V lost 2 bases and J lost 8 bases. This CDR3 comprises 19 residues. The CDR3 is CASSLAWTGFGQGYSPLHF. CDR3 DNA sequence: TGTGCCAGCAGTTTAGCCTGGACGGGATTTGGACAGGGGTATTCACCCCTCCACTTT.

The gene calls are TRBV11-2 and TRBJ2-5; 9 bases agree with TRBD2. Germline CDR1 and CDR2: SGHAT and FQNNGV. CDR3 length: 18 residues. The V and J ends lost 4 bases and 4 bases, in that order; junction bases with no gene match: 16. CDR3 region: CASSYPRARTRGGETQYF. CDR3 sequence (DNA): TGTGCCAGCAGCTACCCCCGTGCTAGGACGCGGGGGGGAGAGACCCAGTACTTC.

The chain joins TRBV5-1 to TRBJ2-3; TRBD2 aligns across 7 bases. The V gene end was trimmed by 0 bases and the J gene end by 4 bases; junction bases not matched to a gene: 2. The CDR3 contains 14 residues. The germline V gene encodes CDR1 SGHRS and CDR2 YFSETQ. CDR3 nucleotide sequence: TGCGCCAGCAGCTTGGTGGCGGGGGCAGATACGCAGTATTTT. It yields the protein CASSLVAGADTQYF.

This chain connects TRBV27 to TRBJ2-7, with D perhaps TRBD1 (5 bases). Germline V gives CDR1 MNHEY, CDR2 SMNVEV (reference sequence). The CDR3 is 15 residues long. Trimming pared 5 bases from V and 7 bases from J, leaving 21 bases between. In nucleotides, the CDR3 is TGTGCCAGCAGTCCCCAGGTGGCGGTCAGGGTTGAGCAGTACTTC. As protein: CASSPQVAVRVEQYF.